This entry lists 20 T cell receptor beta chains sequenced from one sample in a study of OX40 agonist ivuxolimab in advanced cancers. Here immunoSEQ multiplex PCR was the method, and the copy in TCRdb shows in-frame clones only, minus some. The sample has tens of thousands of clones, 80% to 95% seen once; the top ten hold around 19%. Sequencing used CD4+ or CD8+ T cells sorted from blood, obtained in a trial of the OX40 agonist ivuxolimab. These receptors were obtained from an adult with an advanced solid tumor such as melanoma, head and neck, liver or kidney cancer.

This clone has a single count. The chain recombines TRBV4-1 with TRBJ2-1; perhaps TRBD2 as D (6 bases). With 5 bases removed from V and 8 bases from J, the gap between germline ends came to 16 bases. Germline values: CDR1 MGHRA, CDR2 YSYEKL. The CDR3 spans 14 residues. This CDR3 is CASSSRLERDEQFF. In nucleotides, the CDR3 is TGCGCCAGCAGCTCGAGACTAGAAAGGGATGAGCAGTTCTTC.

The chain is built from TRBV2 and TRBJ1-2; no clear D. Germline V gene data show CDR1 as SNHLY and CDR2 as FYNNEI. Trimming cost V 2 bases and J 5 bases, with 12 bases left between them. The CDR3 spans 14 residues. The CDR3 DNA reads TGTGCCAGCAGTGAATCCCTGAACGGGTATGGCTACACCTTC. Its protein product is CASSESLNGYGYTF.

This chain links TRBV11-1 with TRBJ2-5; D perhaps matches TRBD2 (5 bases). Germline CDR1 reads SGHAT; CDR2 reads FQDESV (reference sequence). V lost 2 bases to trimming and J lost 2 bases, with 18 bases between them. There are 17 residues in the CDR3. The DNA of the CDR3 is TGTGCCAGCAGCTTACTAGGACGAGGGCCGGGGCAAGAGACCCAGTACTTC. Protein product: CASSLLGRGPGQETQYF.

The chain is built from TRBV2 and TRBJ1-2, with D unclear. Looked up from germline, CDR1 is SNHLY and CDR2 is FYNNEI. CDR3 length: 14 amino acids. Trimming removed 3 bases from V and 0 bases from J, with 8 bases in between. The CDR3 DNA reads as TGTGCCAGCAGTGAGTCAGCTACTAACTATGGCTACACCTTC. This codes for CASSESATNYGYTF.

V usage is TRBV30 and J usage is TRBJ1-6; the D is unclear. The CDR3 covers 12 residues. V was trimmed by 2 bases and J by 10 bases, leaving 9 bases between them. The germline V gene encodes CDR1 GTSNPN and CDR2 SVGIG (reference sequence). The CDR3: CAWSRNGSPLHF. CDR3 in DNA: TGTGCCTGGAGTAGGAATGGATCACCCCTCCACTTT.

The chain links TRBV5-1 to TRBJ2-1; 10 nucleotides match TRBD2. The length of the CDR3 is 15 residues. Germline V lookup: CDR1 SGHRS, CDR2 YFSETQ. V was pared by 5 bases and J by 1 base, with 3 bases of the junction left unmatched. The CDR3 region has the DNA TGCGCCAGCAGGATAGCGGGGGGATCCTACAATGAGCAGTTCTTC. Protein product: CASRIAGGSYNEQFF.

The chain joins TRBV6-5 to TRBJ2-1; D uncertain. The CDR3 covers 16 residues. Trimming took off 0 bases at V and 0 bases at J, with 9 bases between the two ends. Per germline, CDR1 MNHEY and CDR2 SVGAGI. The CDR3 is CASSYSTLSSYNEQFF. As DNA, the CDR3 is TGTGCCAGCAGTTACTCTACACTGAGCTCCTACAATGAGCAGTTCTTC.

The V gene is TRBV29-1, the J gene TRBJ2-1; 12 nucleotides match TRBD2. CDR3 length equals 13 residues. J gave up 12 bases and V 5 bases, and 8 bases lay outside the gene matches. The germline gives CDR1 SQVTM, CDR2 ANQGSEA. CDR3 region: CSVSSGGAFGQFF. CDR3 nucleotides: TGCAGCGTTTCTAGCGGGGGGGCCTTCGGGCAGTTCTTC.

The chain joins TRBV7-8 to TRBJ2-1, with D uncertain. Trimming pared 7 bases from V and 5 bases from J, leaving 18 bases between. The CDR3 totals 15 residues. The germline V gene encodes CDR1 SGHVS and CDR2 FQNEAQ. CDR3 residues: CASTSGPGLNNEQFF. The DNA of the CDR3 is TGTGCCAGCACCAGTGGGCCCGGCCTAAACAATGAGCAGTTCTTC.

The sample holds one count of this clone. The genes are TRBV5-1 and TRBJ2-2; 10 nucleotides line up with TRBD1. This CDR3 contains 15 residues. V lost 4 bases to trimming and J lost 5 bases; unmatched junction nucleotides: 5. Germline CDR1 reads SGHRS; CDR2 reads YFSETQ. The CDR3 loop reads CASSPGTGVTGELFF. In DNA form, the CDR3 reads TGCGCCAGCAGCCCCGGGACAGGGGTTACCGGGGAGCTGTTTTTT.

This rearrangement joins TRBV7-9 to TRBJ1-2; 9 bases agree with TRBD1. This CDR3 comprises 15 residues. The germline CDR1 and CDR2 sequences are SEHNR and FQNEAQ (reference sequence). V gave up 4 bases and J gave up 3 bases; unmatched junction bases: 6. DNA of the CDR3: TGTGCCAGCAGCTCCAGGGACAGGGTGGACTATGGCTACACCTTC. Protein sequence: CASSSRDRVDYGYTF.

The V call is TRBV7-6, the J call TRBJ2-1; TRBD2 agrees at 13 bases. The germline CDR1 and CDR2 sequences are SGHVS and FNYEAQ. The CDR3 is 16 amino acids. J lost 5 bases, V lost 4 bases, and 5 bases had no gene match. In DNA, the CDR3 is TGTGCCAGCAGCTCCGGGACTAGCGGGGCCAACAATGAGCAGTTCTTC. It encodes CASSSGTSGANNEQFF.

V is TRBV25-1 and J is TRBJ2-2, with D possibly TRBD2 on 5 matching bases. V lost 3 bases and J lost 3, with 20 bases in between. Germline V gene sequence: CDR1 MGHDK, CDR2 SYGVNS. The CDR3 covers 18 residues. This CDR3 reads CASSDHYLSIGDTGELFF. CDR3 sequence (DNA): TGTGCCAGCAGTGACCACTATCTAAGTATCGGGGACACCGGGGAGCTGTTTTTT.

V is TRBV11-2 and J is TRBJ2-7; 8 positions agree with TRBD2. This CDR3 region has 15 residues. Germline V gene sequence: CDR1 SGHAT, CDR2 FQNNGV. V gave up 2 bases and J gave up 2 bases; unmatched junction bases: 5. This CDR3 reads CASSLTGGRAYEQYF. Written as DNA, the CDR3 is TGTGCCAGCAGCTTAACGGGAGGGCGGGCCTACGAGCAGTACTTC.

V is TRBV6-6 and J is TRBJ2-1, with D perhaps matching TRBD2 (6 bases). The V end lost 7 bases, the J end lost 3 bases, and 13 bases lay between the germline ends. The CDR3 consists of 14 residues. Germline CDR1 and CDR2: MNHNY and SVGAGI (reference sequence). The CDR3 loop reads CASTHGGYYNEQFF. CDR3 nucleotides: TGTGCCAGCACCCACGGGGGTTACTACAATGAGCAGTTCTTC.

This sequence joins TRBV5-6 and TRBJ2-5; D possibly uses TRBD1 or TRBD2 (5 bases each). Germline-derived CDR1 and CDR2 are SGHDT and YYEEEE. This CDR3 contains 14 residues. Trimming took 5 bases from V and 13 from J, leaving 24 bases between them. CDR3 amino acids: CASSLPAGTSSLYF. DNA for the CDR3: TGTGCCAGCAGTTTGCCGGCCGGGACCTCCAGTTTGTACTTC.

The V gene is TRBV5-1, the J gene TRBJ1-2, with D unresolved. The CDR3 totals 14 residues. Germline CDR1 reads SGHRS; CDR2 reads YFSETQ. V lost 5 bases and J lost 8, with 19 bases in between. The CDR3 loop is CASRPYGLAEGYTF. The CDR3 nucleotides are TGCGCCAGCAGGCCTTATGGGCTGGCGGAAGGCTACACCTTC.

The chain carries TRBV7-9 and TRBJ1-1; D is ambiguous. Per the germline V gene, CDR1 is SEHNR and CDR2 is FQNEAQ (reference sequence). The CDR3 has 14 amino acids. Trimming shortened V by 3 bases and J by 1 base, and 9 bases separated the two germline ends. In nucleotides, the CDR3 is TGTGCCAGCAGCTTCACAGCAGAGAACACTGAAGCTTTCTTT. Translating it yields CASSFTAENTEAFF.

The chain carries TRBV4-2 and TRBJ1-2; D remains unclear. The CDR3 loop spans 16 amino acids. Germline CDR1 LGHNA, CDR2 YNFKEQ. V lost 0 bases and J 2 bases, leaving 13 bases between the germline ends. The CDR3 protein is CASSQEGEGLNYGYTF. The CDR3 DNA is TGTGCCAGCAGCCAAGAGGGTGAAGGACTCAACTATGGCTACACCTTC.

By sample fraction, this clone is medium-sized. The V and J genes are TRBV27 and TRBJ1-2; D call uncertain. This CDR3 is built from 16 residues. Between the trimmed V and J ends, which lost 6 bases and 8 bases, there was a span of 25 bases. The V gene's germline CDR1 is MNHEY and CDR2 SMNVEV (reference sequence). The CDR3 region is CASSSSISGSRYGYTF. In DNA form, the CDR3 reads TGTGCCAGCAGCTCCTCAATTTCCGGGTCACGATACGGCTACACCTTC.